One and the same sample provided the 15 T cell receptor beta chains below, sequenced in a study of CD8+ T cells in alopecia areata. Once RNA had been extracted, it was reverse transcribed into cDNA to act as the sequencing template. Here immunoSEQ multiplex PCR was the method, and the copy in TCRdb shows in-frame clones only, minus some. This table holds 89,000 or so clones, 51% found once. Specimen: NKG2D-high CD8+ T cells sorted from blood. These receptors came from a human donor with alopecia areata.

A remark on this clone: A junction end diverges from the germline sequence, so it may reflect a read error. Other DNA sequences in this sample translate to the same CDR3. The V and J genes are TRBV13 and TRBJ2-1; 9 positions match TRBD2. Germline-derived CDR1 and CDR2 are PRHDT and FYEKMQ (reference sequence). The CDR3 totals 16 residues. The DNA for the CDR3 is TGTGCCAGCAGCTTAGGCGCGGGAGGGTCCTACAATGAACAGTTCTTC. Translated: CASSLGAGGSYNEQFF. The complete variable domain, with remaining parts taken from reference TRBV13 and TRBJ2-1, reads AAGVIQSPRHLIKEKRETATLKCYPIPRHDTVYWYQQGPGQDPQFLISFYEKMQSDKGSIPDRFSAQQFSDYHSELNMSSLELGDSALYFCASSLGAGGSYNEQFFGPGTRLTVL.

A few counts support this clone. The V and J genes are TRBV28 and TRBJ2-7; D might be TRBD1 (5 bases). Trimming removed 3 bases at V and 5 bases at J, with 8 bases between. This CDR3 spans 12 amino acids. The germline V gene has CDR1 MDHEN and CDR2 SYDVKM. The CDR3 region is CASSFGANEQYF. The CDR3 DNA reads as TGTGCCAGCAGTTTTGGGGCCAACGAGCAGTACTTC.

The chain is built from TRBV2 and TRBJ2-3; D call uncertain. Germline CDR1 is SNHLY and CDR2 is FYNNEI. The CDR3 is made up of 11 amino acids. V gave up 4 bases and J gave up 6 bases, with 5 bases separating them. This CDR3 is CASSGADTQYF. CDR3 nucleotides: TGTGCCAGCAGTGGCGCCGATACGCAGTATTTT.

This clone turned up a few times. This chain uses TRBV20-1 with TRBJ2-3; possibly TRBD2 for D (5 bases). Germline-derived CDR1 and CDR2 are DFQATT and SNEGSKA (reference sequence). V lost 3 bases to trimming and J lost 15 bases, with 16 bases between them. The CDR3 covers 11 residues. CDR3 DNA: TGCAGTGCTAGCGAGCTAGCAGTTCCTTATTTT. This encodes CSASELAVPYF.

The J gene is TRBJ2-1, the V gene TRBV29-1; tentative D call: TRBD1 (5 bases). V gave up 5 bases and J gave up 4 bases, with 12 bases separating them. Looked up from germline, CDR1 is SQVTM and CDR2 is ANQGSEA. The CDR3 runs 13 residues. CDR3 loop: CSVLYDSYNEQFF. CDR3 coding DNA: TGCAGCGTTCTATACGACAGTTACAATGAGCAGTTCTTC.

This clone was seen only a few times. This chain's CDR3 is CSVGREGSYEQYF. CDR3 nucleotide sequence: TGCAGCGTTGGGCGGGAGGGCTCCTACGAGCAGTACTTC. This rearrangement joins TRBV29-1 to TRBJ2-7; 9 bases match TRBD2. V was clipped by 4 bases and J by 0 bases; unmatched bases: 1. CDR3 length equals 13 residues. Germline assignment: CDR1 SQVTM and CDR2 ANQGSEA.

This chain connects TRBV5-6 to TRBJ2-3; 8 nucleotides align to TRBD1. The V gene end was trimmed by 4 bases and the J gene end by 5 bases; junction bases not matched to a gene: 0. The CDR3 runs 12 residues. Germline lookup yields CDR1 SGHDT and CDR2 YYEEEE. The CDR3 spells CASSGTGDTQYF. As DNA, the CDR3 is TGTGCCAGCAGCGGGACAGGAGATACGCAGTATTTT.

This sequence joins TRBV28 and TRBJ2-5, with D uncertain. Trimming pared 6 bases from V and 4 bases from J, leaving 15 bases between. CDR1 and CDR2 (germline): MDHEN, SYDVKM. The CDR3 sequence is 14 residues long. In DNA form, the CDR3 reads TGTGCCAGCAGCCCAACCGGATCTGGAGAGACCCAGTACTTC. As protein: CASSPTGSGETQYF.

In its sample, this clone was seen a few times. This chain links TRBV2 with TRBJ1-2, with 12 bases identical to TRBD1. The CDR3 runs to 13 residues. The V segment lost 8 bases and the J segment 7 bases; nucleotides outside the gene matches: 5. Germline lookup yields CDR1 SNHLY and CDR2 FYNNEI. CDR3 DNA: TGTGCCAGCCGGGGACAGGGGGCTTTTGGCTACACCTTC. This encodes CASRGQGAFGYTF. The complete variable domain, with remaining parts taken from reference TRBV2 and TRBJ1-2, reads EPEVTQTPSHQVTQMGQEVILRCVPISNHLYFYWYRQILGQKVEFLVSFYNNEISEKSEIFDDQFSVERPDGSNFTLKIRSTKLEDSAMYFCASRGQGAFGYTFGSGTRLTVV.

V gene TRBV6-1 combines with J gene TRBJ2-3, with D hard to call. The CDR3 extends over 15 amino acids. With 0 bases removed from V and 2 bases from J, the gap between germline ends came to 9 bases. Germline CDR1 reads MNHNS; CDR2 reads SASEGT. The CDR3 here is CASSEAGSITDTQYF. The CDR3 coding sequence is TGTGCCAGCAGTGAAGCAGGGTCAATCACAGATACGCAGTATTTT.

This clone was seen a few times. The chain links TRBV7-6 to TRBJ2-3; no clear D. The CDR3 has 14 residues. Trimming pared 5 bases from V and 6 bases from J, leaving 15 bases between. Looked up from germline, CDR1 is SGHVS and CDR2 is FNYEAQ. CDR3 coding DNA: TGTGCCAGCAGCCCCCCTGAAACGTCCGATACGCAGTATTTT. It yields the protein CASSPPETSDTQYF.

The J gene is TRBJ2-1, the V gene TRBV27; D might be TRBD1 (5 bases). Trimming shortened V by 5 bases and J by 8 bases, and 7 bases separated the two germline ends. Germline CDR1 reads MNHEY; CDR2 reads SMNVEV (reference sequence). CDR3 length: 11 amino acids. This CDR3 is CASSQGHEQFF. The CDR3 DNA reads TGTGCCAGCAGTCAGGGCCATGAGCAGTTCTTC.

The genes are TRBV30 and TRBJ2-2; D may be TRBD2 (6 bases). V gave up 1 base and J gave up 7 bases, with 7 bases separating them. The CDR3 has 12 amino acids. Germline V lookup: CDR1 GTSNPN, CDR2 SVGIG (reference sequence). The CDR3, as DNA: TGTGCCTGGAGTGAGCGGGTCGGGGAGCTGTTTTTT. Protein product: CAWSERVGELFF.

The chain links TRBV27 to TRBJ1-5; unclear D gene. This CDR3 is built from 15 residues. Germline values: CDR1 MNHEY, CDR2 SMNVEV (reference sequence). Trimming cost V 3 bases and J 0 bases, with 9 bases left between them. CDR3 protein: CASSFSVNSNQPQHF. CDR3 in DNA: TGTGCCAGCAGTTTCTCGGTCAATAGCAATCAGCCCCAGCATTTT.

V usage is TRBV30 and J usage is TRBJ1-2; 7 nucleotides align to TRBD1. V dropped 5 bases and J dropped 3; count of bases not matched to a gene: 3. Germline V gives CDR1 GTSNPN, CDR2 SVGIG (reference sequence). This CDR3 has 12 amino acids. CDR3 nucleotides: TGTGCCTGGGACAGGGACTACTATGGCTACACCTTC. Protein: CAWDRDYYGYTF.